Listed below are T cell receptor beta chains from one sample, sequenced in a study of identifying expanded T cells in peripheral blood. Measured with immunoSEQ multiplex PCR; TCRdb has only the in-frame clones, and not every one. The sample lists over 100,000 clones, roughly nine tenths occurring once. The sample taken for sequencing was blood. The receptors were gathered from a person aged 18-69 years in good health. CDR3s include the opening cysteine and the closing phenylalanine or tryptophan. D genes are given only for firm matches. Size is stated for part of the rows, as once, few or many counts, or as a class when the clone is expanded.

CDR3nt,CDR3aa,v_gene,j_gene,abundance,d_gene
TGTGCCAGCAGCCCCGGGGGACTCCCCTCCTACGAGCAGTACTTC,CASSPGGLPSYEQYF,TRBV5-4,TRBJ2-7,-,-
TGTGCCAGCAGCCAAGGTATCGGGGGCCTCCAGAGGGGCTACACCTTC,CASSQGIGGLQRGYTF,TRBV7-6,TRBJ1-2,-,-
TGTGCCACCAGCAGAGATGTCGGGGGGTATGGCTACACCTTC,CATSRDVGGYGYTF,TRBV15,TRBJ1-2,-,-
TGTGCCAGCAGCTTAGCAGGGGGGGGGATGGAGACCCAGTACTTC,CASSLAGGGMETQYF,TRBV7-7,TRBJ2-5,-,-
TGTGCCAGCAGCCCCCGGGGACAGGGGGGGACCGGGGAGCTGTTTTTT,CASSPRGQGGTGELFF,TRBV7-7,TRBJ2-2,-,TRBD1
TGTGCCAGCAGCCTAGACCCGGGGGGCTATGGCTACACCTTC,CASSLDPGGYGYTF,TRBV7-2,TRBJ1-2,-,-
TGTGTTTCCAGCCCTGGACCGACGATGGATGGCTACACCTTC,CVSSPGPTMDGYTF,TRBV6-1,TRBJ1-2,-,-
TGTGCCAGCAGCTTAGGGGAGGGAGGCTACTATGGCTACACCTTC,CASSLGEGGYYGYTF,TRBV7-8,TRBJ1-2,-,-
TGTGCCAGCTCACCCCTAGGCCTTAGCTCCTACAATGAGCAGTTCTTC,CASSPLGLSSYNEQFF,TRBV18,TRBJ2-1,-,-
TGTGCCAGCTGCAAGGGACTCCCTGAGCCCCAGCATTTT,CASCKGLPEPQHF,TRBV2,TRBJ1-5,-,-
TGCGCCAGCAGCTACAGGGACGGTGGCTACACCTTC,CASSYRDGGYTF,TRBV5-1,TRBJ1-2,-,-
TGTGCCAGCAGCTTAGGGACACACTCCTACGAGCAGTACTTC,CASSLGTHSYEQYF,TRBV11-3,TRBJ2-7,-,-
TGTGCCAGCAGTGAAGGGGGGGACTTCTATGGCTACACCTTC,CASSEGGDFYGYTF,TRBV6-1,TRBJ1-2,-,-
TGTGCCAGCAGCTTTTTGGCTGGAAACACCATATATTTT,CASSFLAGNTIYF,TRBV7-6,TRBJ1-3,few,-
TGTGCCACCAGCAGAGTACCCGGGACAGGGGGTTACGAGCAGTACTTC,CATSRVPGTGGYEQYF,TRBV15,TRBJ2-7,-,TRBD1
TGTGCCAGTAGTAAGGCAGGGAACGAAAAACTGTTTTTT,CASSKAGNEKLFF,TRBV19,TRBJ1-4,-,-
TGTGCCAGCAGCTTAGTGTCCGGGTCTAGCAATCAGCCCCAGCATTTT,CASSLVSGSSNQPQHF,TRBV7-2,TRBJ1-5,few,-
TGTGCCAGCAGTGTAACAGCCGGAGCTGAAGCTTTCTTT,CASSVTAGAEAFF,TRBV6-4,TRBJ1-1,-,-
TGTGCCAGCAGCTGGGAGAGGGACAATGAGCAGTTCTTC,CASSWERDNEQFF,TRBV7-9,TRBJ2-1,once,-
TGCGCCAGCAGCTTGTCACCACGAGCGGGAACGGAGACCCAGTACTTC,CASSLSPRAGTETQYF,TRBV5-1,TRBJ2-5,-,TRBD2
TGTGCCAGCAGTTTGGGGGACAGGCGCACAGATACGCAGTATTTT,CASSLGDRRTDTQYF,TRBV5-8,TRBJ2-3,-,TRBD1
TGTGCCAGCAGTTCCCAGGGCCTGGCTAACTATGGCTACACCTTC,CASSSQGLANYGYTF,TRBV28,TRBJ1-2,-,-
TGTGCCAGCAGCGTAGGGGGGACAGCCAGTGAGCAGTACTTC,CASSVGGTASEQYF,TRBV9,TRBJ2-7,-,TRBD1
TGTGCCAGCAGTAGGGACAGCAACGGGAACTACGAGCAGTACTTC,CASSRDSNGNYEQYF,TRBV6-1,TRBJ2-7,once,TRBD1
TGTGCCAGTAGTATAAATCAGGTGGATGAAAAACTGTTTTTT,CASSINQVDEKLFF,TRBV19,TRBJ1-4,-,-
TGCGCCAGCAGCCAGGGTGCCGACAGGGGGTGGAACACTGAAGCTTTCTTT,CASSQGADRGWNTEAFF,TRBV4-3,TRBJ1-1,few,TRBD1
TGTGCCAGCAGTTTCCTCACCACCTCGCGGGGGAAGACAGATACGCAGTATTTT,CASSFLTTSRGKTDTQYF,TRBV27,TRBJ2-3,-,TRBD2
TGTGCCAGCAGTGAAGCGCTCGGACAGGGAGGGACCGGGGAGCTGTTTTTT,CASSEALGQGGTGELFF,TRBV6-1,TRBJ2-2,-,-
TGTGCCAGCAGCTTAAGCCAGGGGGCGTATGGCTACACCTTC,CASSLSQGAYGYTF,TRBV5-4,TRBJ1-2,-,TRBD1
TGTGCCAGCAGCTTAGGGTCTGGAAACACCATATATTTT,CASSLGSGNTIYF,TRBV7-7,TRBJ1-3,-,-